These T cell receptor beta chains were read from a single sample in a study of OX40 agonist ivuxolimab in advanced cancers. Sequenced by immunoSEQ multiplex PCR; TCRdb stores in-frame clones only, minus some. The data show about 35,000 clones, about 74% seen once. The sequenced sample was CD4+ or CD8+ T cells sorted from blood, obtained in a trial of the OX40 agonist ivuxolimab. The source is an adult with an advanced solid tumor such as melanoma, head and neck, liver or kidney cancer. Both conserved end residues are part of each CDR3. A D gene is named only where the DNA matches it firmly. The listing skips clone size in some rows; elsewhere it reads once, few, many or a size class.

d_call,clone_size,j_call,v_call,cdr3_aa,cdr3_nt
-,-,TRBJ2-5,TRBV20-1,CSAARETQYF,TGCAGTGCTGCCCGAGAGACCCAGTACTTC
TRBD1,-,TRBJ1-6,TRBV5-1,CASSSGQGPNSPLHF,TGCGCCAGCAGCTCGGGACAGGGGCCGAATTCACCCCTCCACTTT
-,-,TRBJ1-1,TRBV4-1,CASSQGHRATEAFF,TGCGCCAGCAGCCAAGGACATCGGGCAACTGAAGCTTTCTTT
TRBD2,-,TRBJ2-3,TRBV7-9,CASSLASGETDTQYF,TGTGCCAGCAGCTTGGCTAGCGGAGAGACAGATACGCAGTATTTT
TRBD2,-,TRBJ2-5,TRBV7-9,CASSLLGGAGGPRETQYF,TGTGCCAGCAGCCTCCTCGGGGGAGCGGGGGGGCCAAGAGAGACCCAGTACTTC
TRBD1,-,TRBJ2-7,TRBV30,CAWSLGQAYEQYF,TGTGCCTGGAGCCTGGGACAGGCCTACGAGCAGTACTTC
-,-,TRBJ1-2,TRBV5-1,CASSPGDNSYGYTF,TGCGCCAGCAGCCCAGGAGACAACTCATATGGCTACACCTTC
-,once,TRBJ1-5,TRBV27,CASSSEPSNQPQHF,TGTGCCAGCAGTTCAGAACCTAGCAATCAGCCCCAGCATTTT
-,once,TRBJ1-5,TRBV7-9,CASSLAGVGQPQHF,TGTGCCAGCAGCTTAGCGGGGGTAGGTCAGCCCCAGCATTTT
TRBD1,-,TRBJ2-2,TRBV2,CASSGQGATGELFF,TGTGCCAGCAGTGGACAGGGGGCCACCGGGGAGCTGTTTTTT
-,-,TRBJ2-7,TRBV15,CATSRERGLYEQYF,TGTGCCACCAGCAGAGAACGGGGCCTTTACGAGCAGTACTTC
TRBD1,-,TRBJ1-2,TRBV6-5,CASRPLQGLGGYTF,TGTGCCAGCAGGCCACTACAGGGGTTGGGTGGCTACACCTTC
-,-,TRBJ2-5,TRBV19,CASKGRRDQETQYF,TGTGCCAGTAAGGGACGGAGAGACCAAGAGACCCAGTACTTC
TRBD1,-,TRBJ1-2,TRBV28,CASSPRDRAYGYTF,TGTGCCAGCAGCCCCAGGGACAGGGCCTATGGCTACACCTTC
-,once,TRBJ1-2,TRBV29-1,CSVEDTGRNYGYTF,TGCAGCGTTGAAGATACGGGCCGTAACTATGGCTACACCTTC
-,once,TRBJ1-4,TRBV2,CASSAQGLANEKLFF,TGTGCCAGCAGTGCCCAAGGGCTGGCTAATGAAAAACTGTTTTTT
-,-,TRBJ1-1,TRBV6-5,CASSLVVTEAFF,TGTGCCAGCAGCTTAGTGGTCACTGAAGCTTTCTTT
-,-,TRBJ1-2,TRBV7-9,CASSALGGDGDGYTF,TGTGCCAGCAGCGCCCTCGGGGGGGATGGGGATGGCTACACCTTC
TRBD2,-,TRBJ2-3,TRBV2,CASSPSSGGAPDTQYF,TGTGCCAGCAGCCCATCTAGCGGGGGGGCTCCAGATACGCAGTATTTT
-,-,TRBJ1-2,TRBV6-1,CASSVERGDGYTF,TGTGCCAGCAGTGTTGAGAGGGGGGATGGCTACACCTTC
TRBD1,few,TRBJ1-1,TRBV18,CASSLPQGAGTEAFF,TGTGCCAGCTCACTCCCCCAGGGGGCGGGGACTGAAGCTTTCTTT
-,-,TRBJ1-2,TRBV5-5,CASSLAENYGYTF,TGTGCCAGCAGCTTGGCAGAAAACTATGGCTACACCTTC
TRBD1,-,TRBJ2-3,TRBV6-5,CASRTAGTGTDTQYF,TGTGCCAGCAGGACCGCCGGGACAGGGACAGATACGCAGTATTTT
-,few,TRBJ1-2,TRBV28,CASSYLGQGWYGYTF,TGTGCCAGCAGCTACCTTGGGCAGGGGTGGTATGGCTACACCTTC
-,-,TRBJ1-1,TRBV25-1,CASSESRPGLMNTEAFF,TGTGCCAGCAGTGAATCGAGACCGGGACTCATGAACACTGAAGCTTTCTTT
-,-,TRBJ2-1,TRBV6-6,CASSGTEYNEQFF,TGTGCCAGCAGCGGTACAGAGTACAATGAGCAGTTCTTC
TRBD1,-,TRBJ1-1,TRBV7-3,CASSLTGETEAFF,TGTGCCAGCAGCTTGACAGGGGAAACTGAAGCTTTCTTT
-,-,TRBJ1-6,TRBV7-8,CASSLVDTQSPLHF,TGTGCCAGCAGCTTAGTTGACACACAGTCACCCCTCCACTTT
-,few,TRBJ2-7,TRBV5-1,CASSLASHVYEQYF,TGCGCCAGCAGCTTGGCCTCACATGTCTACGAGCAGTACTTC
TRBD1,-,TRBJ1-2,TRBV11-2,CASSLGTGDGYTF,TGTGCCAGCAGCTTAGGTACAGGGGATGGCTACACCTTC
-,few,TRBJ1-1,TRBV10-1,CASSETRNTEAFF,TGCGCCAGCAGTGAGACCAGGAACACTGAAGCTTTCTTT
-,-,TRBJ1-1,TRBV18,CASSQGQNTEAFF,TGTGCCAGCTCACAGGGGCAGAACACTGAAGCTTTCTTT
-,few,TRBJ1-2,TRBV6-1,CASREDAYGYTF,TGTGCCAGCAGAGAAGATGCCTATGGCTACACCTTC
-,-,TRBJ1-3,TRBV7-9,CASSSLGNTIYF,TGTGCCAGCAGCTCACTAGGAAACACCATATATTTT
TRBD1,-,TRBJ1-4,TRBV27,CASSSGTGIGDEKLFF,TGTGCCAGCAGTTCCGGGACAGGGATCGGTGATGAAAAACTGTTTTTT
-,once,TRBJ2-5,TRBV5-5,CASSLAPSAPPKETQYF,TGTGCCAGCAGCTTGGCCCCTAGCGCCCCGCCCAAAGAGACCCAGTACTTC
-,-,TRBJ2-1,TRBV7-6,CASSLDGTQTYNEQFF,TGTGCCAGCAGCTTAGATGGGACCCAAACCTACAATGAGCAGTTCTTC
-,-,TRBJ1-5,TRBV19,CASSVQAGIGQPQHF,TGTGCCAGTAGTGTACAAGCAGGAATTGGTCAGCCCCAGCATTTT
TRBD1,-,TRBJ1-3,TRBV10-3,CAISEYRGSSGNTIYF,TGTGCCATCAGTGAGTACAGGGGTAGCTCTGGAAACACCATATATTTT
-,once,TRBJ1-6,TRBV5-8,CASSWSRSYNSPLHF,TGTGCCAGCAGCTGGTCACGCTCCTATAATTCACCCCTCCACTTT
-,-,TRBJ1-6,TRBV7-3,CASSSQGRGSNSPLHF,TGTGCCAGCAGCTCTCAGGGACGTGGATCTAATTCACCCCTCCACTTT
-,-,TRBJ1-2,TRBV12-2,CASRLDRGSTGYTF,TGTGCAAGTCGCTTGGACAGGGGATCTACTGGCTACACCTTC
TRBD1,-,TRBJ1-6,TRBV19,CASRRQGGSPLHF,TGTGCCAGTAGGAGACAGGGAGGTTCACCCCTCCACTTT
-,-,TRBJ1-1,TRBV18,CASSQRLEGGTEAFF,TGTGCCAGCTCACAAAGGCTGGAGGGCGGGACTGAAGCTTTCTTT
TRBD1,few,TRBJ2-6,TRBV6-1,CASSTGGAGANVLTF,TGTGCCAGCAGCACAGGGGGCGCTGGGGCCAACGTCCTGACTTTC
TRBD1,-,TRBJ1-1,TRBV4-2,CASSLGGSGNTEAFF,TGTGCCAGCAGCCTAGGGGGCTCAGGGAACACTGAAGCTTTCTTT
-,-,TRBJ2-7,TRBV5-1,CASSFEREEQYF,TGCGCCAGCAGCTTCGAGAGGGAGGAGCAGTACTTC
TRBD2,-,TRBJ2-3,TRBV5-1,CASSLLAGGPTQDTQYF,TGCGCCAGCAGCTTACTAGCGGGGGGGCCTACACAAGATACGCAGTATTTT
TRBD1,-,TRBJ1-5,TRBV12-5,CASASHRGNQPQHF,TGTGCTAGTGCCTCACACAGGGGTAATCAGCCCCAGCATTTT
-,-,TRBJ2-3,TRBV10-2,CASRENWGADTQYF,TGCGCCAGCAGGGAAAACTGGGGGGCAGATACGCAGTATTTT
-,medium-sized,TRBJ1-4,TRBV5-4,CASSLMGTKDEKLFF,TGTGCCAGCAGCTTAATGGGGACAAAAGATGAAAAACTGTTTTTT
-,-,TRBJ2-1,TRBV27,CASTLSGPYNEQFF,TGTGCCAGCACCCTTAGCGGTCCCTACAATGAGCAGTTCTTC
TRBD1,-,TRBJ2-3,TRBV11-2,CASSSWTGENTQYF,TGTGCCAGCAGCTCGTGGACAGGGGAAAATACGCAGTATTTT
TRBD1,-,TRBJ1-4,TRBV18,CASSPSRTGEGEKLFF,TGTGCCAGCTCACCGAGCCGGACAGGGGAAGGAGAAAAACTGTTTTTT
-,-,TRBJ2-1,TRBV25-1,CAGSERYNEQFF,TGTGCCGGCAGTGAAAGGTACAATGAGCAGTTCTTC
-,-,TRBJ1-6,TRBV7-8,CASTQKGIWSSYNSPLHF,TGTGCCAGCACCCAAAAGGGGATCTGGAGCTCCTATAATTCACCCCTCCACTTT